This entry concerns a single T cell receptor beta chain. This clone's antigen is unknown. Base qualities were left out, and no much larger clone turns up one base away. The sample's time point label, decoded: baseline before first vaccination. Vaccinee samples were obtained from the UK trials COV001 and COV002, which included a single-blind randomized controlled phase 2/3 trial of AZD1222 (ChAdOx1 nCoV-19) in healthy adults. For TCRbeta chain sequencing, PBMC samples from trial participants were taken at day 0 and at day 28 after the second dose. From the cysteine through the phenylalanine, the CDR3 covers 14 amino acids. The CDR3 DNA has 42 bases and is translated from base 1. The germline V gene yields MNHEY for CDR1 and SVGAGI for CDR2. The V end gives up 7 bases and the J end 4 bases, leaving 5 bases in the junction not matched to a gene. The CDR3 regions of human TCRbeta chains were analyzed by immunosequencing. Per the authors' processing: Repertoire TCRs were checked for matches against a reference library of SARS-CoV-2-specific TCRs that had been generated using the MIRA antigen-specificity platform. Breadth meant the fraction of unique TCRs that were SARS-CoV-2-associated, whereas depth meant the fraction of total T cells that were SARS-CoV-2-associated. Using the MIRA data, every spike-specific TCR was mapped to the spike region that the TCR reacted to and assigned to either a CD4 or a CD8 class. Log10-transformed breadth and depth values were compared by one-way ANOVA with Sidak's multiple comparisons tests. TCRdb took this table from immuneACCESS and kept in-frame rearrangements with V and J called. Such tables lack part of the clones; where checked against another copy, unresolved V genes explain under half of the gap, and the rest is unexplained. V and J calls and clone size are copied from that table; D and trimming were computed from the DNA. The sample records roughly 100,000 clones, around 95% of which are singletons. Of the sample, less than 2.5% is held by the ten largest clones.

This sample is drawn from a study of T cell responses to AZD1222 COVID-19 vaccine (dated by TCRdb to about 2021). About the full investigation: AZD1222 recipients with second doses at about 4 weeks or about 12 weeks were pooled, because spike-specific TCR depth and breadth did not differ between schedules. A total of just over 230 trial participants underwent TCR sequencing, of whom nearly 210 had received two doses of AZD1222 and around 25 had received two doses of the MenACWY control vaccine. Trial participants were enrolled into age subgroups of 18-55, 56-69 and 70-plus years, which contained about 160, 30 and 59 TCR-sequenced participants, respectively. Results the study describes overall, beyond this receptor: After two AZD1222 doses, both the breadth and the depth of spike-specific TCRs were significantly higher than at day 0 and than in MenACWY recipients. In the small 56-69-year group, the increase in depth fell short of significance, most likely because of low power. CD4 TCRs associated with the vaccine covered the entire spike protein, and the dominant responses were in regions 160-218 and 743-854. No day 14 peak-response samples were available, so repertoires were characterized only after the peak T cell response. Participants were mostly white British, with more females than males. The authors suggested clonal diversity may have been underestimated. Only six or seven AZD1222 recipients were SARS-CoV-2 seropositive at baseline, limiting conclusions about previously exposed vaccinees. Reportedly, almost half of the unique spike-specific TCRs recognized epitopes lying outside the regions that are mutated in the B.1.351 and B.1.1.7 variants.

This specimen consisted of peripheral blood, obtained on day 0 of AZD1222 vaccination. Rearrangement joined TRBV6-5 to TRBJ2-1; a stretch of 9 junction bases matches TRBD2. The TCR sequence derives from an adult in good health. At the DNA level, the sequence is TGTGCCAGCAAGGCGACTAGCGGTTACAATGAGCAGTTCTTC. This is translated as CASKATSGYNEQFF.